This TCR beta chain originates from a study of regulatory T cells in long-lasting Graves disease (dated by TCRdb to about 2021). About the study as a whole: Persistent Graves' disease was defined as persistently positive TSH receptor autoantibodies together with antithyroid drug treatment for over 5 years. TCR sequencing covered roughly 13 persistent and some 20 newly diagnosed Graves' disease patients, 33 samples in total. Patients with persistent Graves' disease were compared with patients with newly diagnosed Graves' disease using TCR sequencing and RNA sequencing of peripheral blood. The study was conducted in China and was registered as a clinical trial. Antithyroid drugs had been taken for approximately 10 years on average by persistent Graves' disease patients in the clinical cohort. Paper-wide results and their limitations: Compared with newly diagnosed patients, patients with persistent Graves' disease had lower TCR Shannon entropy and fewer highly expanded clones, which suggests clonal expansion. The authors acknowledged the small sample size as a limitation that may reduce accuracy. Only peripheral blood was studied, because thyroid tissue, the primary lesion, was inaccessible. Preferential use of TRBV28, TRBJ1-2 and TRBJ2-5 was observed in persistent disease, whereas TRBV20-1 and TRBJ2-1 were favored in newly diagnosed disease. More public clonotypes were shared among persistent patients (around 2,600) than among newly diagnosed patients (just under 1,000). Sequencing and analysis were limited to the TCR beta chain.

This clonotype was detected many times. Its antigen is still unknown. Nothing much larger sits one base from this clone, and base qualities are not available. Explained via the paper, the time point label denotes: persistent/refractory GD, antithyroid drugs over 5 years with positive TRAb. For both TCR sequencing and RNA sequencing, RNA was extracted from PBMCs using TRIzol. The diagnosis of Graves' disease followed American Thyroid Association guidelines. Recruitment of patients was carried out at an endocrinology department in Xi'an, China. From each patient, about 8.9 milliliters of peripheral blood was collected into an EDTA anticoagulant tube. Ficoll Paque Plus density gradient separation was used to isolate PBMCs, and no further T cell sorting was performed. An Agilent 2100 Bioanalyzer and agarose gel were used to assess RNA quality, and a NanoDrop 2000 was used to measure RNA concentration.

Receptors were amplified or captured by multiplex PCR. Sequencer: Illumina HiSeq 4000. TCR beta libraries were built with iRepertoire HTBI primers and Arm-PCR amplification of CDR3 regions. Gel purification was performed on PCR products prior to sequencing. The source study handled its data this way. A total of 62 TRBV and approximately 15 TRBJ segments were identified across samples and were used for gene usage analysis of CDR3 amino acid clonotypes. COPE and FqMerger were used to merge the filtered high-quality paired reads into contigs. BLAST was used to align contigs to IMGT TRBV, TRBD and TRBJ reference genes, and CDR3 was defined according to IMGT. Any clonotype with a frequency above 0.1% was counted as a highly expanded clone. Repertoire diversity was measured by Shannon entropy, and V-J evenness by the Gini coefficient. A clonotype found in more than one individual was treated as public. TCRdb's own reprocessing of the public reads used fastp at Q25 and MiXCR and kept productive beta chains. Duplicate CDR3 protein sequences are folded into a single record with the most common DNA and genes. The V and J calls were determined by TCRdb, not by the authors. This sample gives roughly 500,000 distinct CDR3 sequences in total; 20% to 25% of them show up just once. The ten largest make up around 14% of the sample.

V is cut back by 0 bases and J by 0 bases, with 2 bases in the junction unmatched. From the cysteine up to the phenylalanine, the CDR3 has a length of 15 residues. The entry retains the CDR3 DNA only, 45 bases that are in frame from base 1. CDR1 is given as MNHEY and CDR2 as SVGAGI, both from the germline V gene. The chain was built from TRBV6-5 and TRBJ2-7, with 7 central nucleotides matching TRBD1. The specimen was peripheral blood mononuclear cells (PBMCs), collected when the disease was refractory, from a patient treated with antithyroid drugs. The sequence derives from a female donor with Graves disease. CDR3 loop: CASSYSGQTSYEQYF. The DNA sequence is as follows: TGTGCCAGCAGTTACTCGGGACAGACCTCCTACGAGCAGTACTTC.